A selection of T cell receptor beta chains follows, all from one sample in a study of blood T cell repertoires in COVID-19. Sequenced by immunoSEQ multiplex PCR; TCRdb stores in-frame clones only, minus some. The table records approximately 270,000 clones, around 93% of them present only once. The material sequenced was PBMCs or T cells enriched from blood (not recorded which). Receptors were obtained from a man aged 35-49 years who had been exposed to COVID-19. Both conserved end residues are part of each CDR3. D genes are given only for firm matches. Not all rows give a size; the values are once, few, many and, for expanded clones, a class.

>TRBV18|11|NA|TRBJ1-1|NA
CASSRGSEAFF
TGTGCCAGCTCGCGAGGGTCTGAAGCTTTCTTT
>TRBV10-3|13|NA|TRBJ2-7|NA
CAISEGERYEQYF
TGTGCCATCAGTGAAGGAGAAAGGTACGAGCAGTACTTC
>TRBV11-2|18|TRBD2|TRBJ2-2|NA
CASSLDGLAGEFNGELFF
TGTGCCAGCAGCTTAGACGGACTAGCGGGAGAGTTTAACGGGGAGCTGTTTTTT
>TRBV2|14|TRBD1|TRBJ2-2|NA
CASTGQGNTGELFF
TGTGCCAGCACCGGACAGGGGAACACCGGGGAGCTGTTTTTT
>TRBV4-2|15|TRBD1|TRBJ1-4|NA
CASSQYRGTNEKLFF
TGTGCCAGCAGCCAGTACAGGGGAACTAATGAAAAACTGTTTTTT
>TRBV28|14|TRBD2|TRBJ2-7|NA
CASSASGRAYEQYF
TGTGCCAGCAGTGCCAGCGGGAGAGCCTACGAGCAGTACTTC
>TRBV2|14|TRBD1|TRBJ1-1|NA
CASSSDRGFSEAFF
TGTGCCAGCAGTTCGGACAGGGGGTTCTCTGAAGCTTTCTTT
>TRBV15|15|NA|TRBJ1-2|NA
CATSRDLPGSYGYTF
TGTGCCACCAGCAGAGATCTTCCAGGGTCCTATGGCTACACCTTC
>TRBV7-2|15|TRBD2|TRBJ2-7|NA
CASSGRLAKTYEQYF
TGTGCCAGCAGCGGGAGACTAGCTAAAACCTACGAGCAGTACTTC
>TRBV5-5|16|TRBD1|TRBJ1-1|NA
CASSLILGGQGTEAFF
TGTGCCAGCAGCTTGATACTAGGGGGCCAAGGCACTGAAGCTTTCTTT
>TRBV6-5|14|NA|TRBJ1-5|NA
CASSYSKGNQPQHF
TGTGCCAGCAGTTACTCGAAGGGGAATCAGCCCCAGCATTTT
>TRBV7-9|16|TRBD1|TRBJ2-7|NA
CASSLGLGTGTYEQYF
TGTGCCAGCAGCTTAGGATTAGGGACAGGGACCTACGAGCAGTACTTC
>TRBV28|14|TRBD1|TRBJ1-5|NA
CASSFYRGHQPQHF
TGTGCCAGCAGTTTTTACAGGGGGCATCAGCCCCAGCATTTT
>TRBV4-1|14|NA|TRBJ2-7|NA
CASSLIGTSEGQYF
TGCGCCAGCAGCCTAATAGGAACCTCCGAGGGGCAGTACTTC
>TRBV19|13|NA|TRBJ2-5|NA
CASMEGPTGTQYF
TGTGCCAGTATGGAGGGCCCCACGGGGACCCAGTACTTC
>TRBV6-6|14|NA|TRBJ2-2|NA
CASSYTTGAGELFF
TGTGCCAGCAGTTACACCACCGGGGCCGGGGAGCTGTTTTTT
>TRBV5-5|15|NA|TRBJ1-2|NA
CASDGGGNSGYGYTF
TGTGCCAGCGACGGAGGTGGCAACTCGGGGTATGGCTACACCTTC
>TRBV10-3|14|NA|TRBJ2-7|NA
CAIGLSLAPNEQYF
TGTGCCATCGGTTTATCCCTGGCCCCCAACGAGCAGTACTTC
>TRBV5-1|15|TRBD1|TRBJ1-4|NA
CASRPNDRANEKLFF
TGCGCCAGCAGGCCTAATGACAGGGCCAATGAAAAACTGTTTTTT
>TRBV18|13|NA|TRBJ2-7|NA
CASSPLGVDEQYF
TGTGCCAGCTCACCCCTCGGGGTAGACGAGCAGTACTTC
>TRBV3-1/TRBV3-2|18|TRBD2|TRBJ2-1|NA
CASSREGLAGGPRNEQFF
TGTGCCAGCAGCCGCGAGGGGCTAGCGGGAGGGCCACGGAATGAGCAGTTCTTC
>TRBV12-5|15|NA|TRBJ1-4|NA
CASGYNRPTNEKLFF
TGTGCTAGTGGTTACAACAGACCAACTAATGAAAAACTGTTTTTT
>TRBV7-9|14|TRBD1|TRBJ1-5|NA
CASRMTGSNQPQHF
TGTGCCAGCAGGATGACAGGGTCTAATCAGCCCCAGCATTTT
>TRBV7-3|18|TRBD1|TRBJ1-2|NA
CASSSLKGTATSNYGYTF
TGTGCCAGCAGCTCGTTAAAGGGGACAGCGACTTCTAACTATGGCTACACCTTC
>TRBV2|14|NA|TRBJ1-2|NA
CASSLDLTGYGYTF
TGTGCCAGCAGCCTGGACCTGACAGGATATGGCTACACCTTC
>TRBV19|15|NA|TRBJ1-2|few
CASSPGSGYTYGYTF
TGTGCCAGTAGCCCTGGGTCGGGGTATACCTATGGCTACACCTTC
>TRBV12-3/TRBV12-4|12|TRBD1|TRBJ1-1|NA
CASRTGQAEAFF
TGTGCCAGCAGAACGGGACAGGCTGAAGCTTTCTTT
>TRBV4-1|15|TRBD1|TRBJ2-3|NA
CASSQGDSTTDTQYF
TGCGCCAGCAGCCAGGGGGACAGTACCACAGATACGCAGTATTTT
>TRBV7-2|16|NA|TRBJ2-2|NA
CASSLGGTGYSGELFF
TGTGCCAGCAGCTTAGGGGGAACAGGGTACTCCGGGGAGCTGTTTTTT
>TRBV7-9|16|NA|TRBJ2-6|NA
CASSRGLSSGANVLTF
TGTGCCAGCAGCCGGGGACTGAGCTCTGGGGCCAACGTCCTGACTTTC
>TRBV6-2/TRBV6-3|16|TRBD1|TRBJ1-5|NA
CASSPSTGGGNQPQHF
TGTGCCAGCAGTCCCTCCACAGGGGGCGGCAATCAGCCCCAGCATTTT
>TRBV24-1|17|TRBD2|TRBJ2-1|NA
CATSDPSPGRYPNEQFF
TGTGCCACCAGTGATCCGAGTCCCGGGAGGTATCCAAATGAGCAGTTCTTC
>TRBV5-1|14|NA|TRBJ2-7|NA
CASSLSGTNYEQYF
TGCGCCAGCAGCTTGTCTGGGACAAATTACGAGCAGTACTTC
>TRBV28|14|TRBD2|TRBJ2-7|NA
CASSLGGDHYEQYF
TGTGCCAGCAGTTTGGGGGGGGACCACTACGAGCAGTACTTC
>TRBV5-1|16|NA|TRBJ2-2|NA
CASSLAALANTGELFF
TGCGCCAGCAGCTTGGCGGCACTAGCTAACACCGGGGAGCTGTTTTTT
>TRBV28|14|TRBD1|TRBJ2-7|NA
CASSTGTGVSEQYF
TGTGCCAGCAGTACCGGGACAGGGGTTAGCGAGCAGTACTTC
>TRBV15|16|TRBD1|TRBJ2-3|NA
CATSHFGTASRDTQYF
TGTGCCACCAGCCACTTCGGGACAGCCAGTCGCGATACGCAGTATTTT
>TRBV29-1|13|NA|TRBJ2-7|NA
CSVDSGEGYEQYF
TGCAGCGTTGATAGCGGTGAGGGGTACGAGCAGTACTTC
>TRBV6-5|14|NA|TRBJ2-3|once
CAGQGPLSTDTQYF
TGTGCCGGACAAGGACCGCTTAGCACAGATACGCAGTATTTT
>TRBV10-3|14|NA|TRBJ1-4|few
CAISGTAQNEKLFF
TGTGCCATCAGTGGAACAGCCCAAAATGAAAAACTGTTTTTT